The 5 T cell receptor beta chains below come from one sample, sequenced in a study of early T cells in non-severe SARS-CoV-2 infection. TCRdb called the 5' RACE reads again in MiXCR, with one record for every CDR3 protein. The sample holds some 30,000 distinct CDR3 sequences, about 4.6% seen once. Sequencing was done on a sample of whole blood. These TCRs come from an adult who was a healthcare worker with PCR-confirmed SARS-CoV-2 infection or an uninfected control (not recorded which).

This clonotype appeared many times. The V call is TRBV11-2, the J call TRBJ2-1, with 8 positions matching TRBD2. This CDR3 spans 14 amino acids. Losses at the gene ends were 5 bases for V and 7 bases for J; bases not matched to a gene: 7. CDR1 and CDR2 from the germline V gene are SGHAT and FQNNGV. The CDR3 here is CASSRSGGANEQFF. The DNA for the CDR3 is TGTGCCAGCAGCCGGTCGGGGGGGGCGAATGAGCAGTTCTTC.

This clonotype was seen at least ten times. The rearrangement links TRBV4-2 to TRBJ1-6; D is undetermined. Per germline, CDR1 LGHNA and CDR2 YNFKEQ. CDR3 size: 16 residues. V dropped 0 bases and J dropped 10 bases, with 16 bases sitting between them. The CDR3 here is CASSQELQLNSSPLHF. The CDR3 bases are TGTGCCAGCAGCCAAGAACTGCAGCTGAATAGCTCACCCCTCCACTTT.

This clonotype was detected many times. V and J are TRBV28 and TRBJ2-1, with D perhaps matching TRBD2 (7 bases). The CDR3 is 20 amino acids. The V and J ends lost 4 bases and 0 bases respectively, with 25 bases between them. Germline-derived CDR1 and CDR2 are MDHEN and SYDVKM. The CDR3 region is CASSSVFVGGPVSSYNEQFF. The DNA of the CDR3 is TGTGCCAGCAGTTCCGTCTTTGTCGGGGGGCCGGTAAGCTCCTACAATGAGCAGTTCTTC.

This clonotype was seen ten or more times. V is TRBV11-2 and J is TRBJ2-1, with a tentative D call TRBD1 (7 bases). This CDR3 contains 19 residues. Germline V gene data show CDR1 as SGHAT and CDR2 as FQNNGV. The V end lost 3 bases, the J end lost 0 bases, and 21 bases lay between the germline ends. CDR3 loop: CASSFSISGGLGSYNEQFF. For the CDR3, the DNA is TGTGCCAGCAGCTTCTCCATTTCAGGGGGACTGGGCTCCTACAATGAGCAGTTCTTC. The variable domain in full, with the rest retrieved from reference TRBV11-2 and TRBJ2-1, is EAGVAQSPRYKIIEKRQSVAFWCNPISGHATLYWYQQILGQGPKLLIQFQNNGVVDDSQLPKDRFSAERLKGVDSTLKIQPAKLEDSAVYLCASSFSISGGLGSYNEQFFGPGTRLTVL.

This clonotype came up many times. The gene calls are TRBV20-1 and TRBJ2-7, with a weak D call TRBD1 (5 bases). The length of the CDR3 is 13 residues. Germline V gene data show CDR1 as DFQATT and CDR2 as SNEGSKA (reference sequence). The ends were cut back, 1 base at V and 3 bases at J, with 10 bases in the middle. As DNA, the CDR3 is TGCAGTGCTAGAGGACAGATAGACTACGAGCAGTACTTC. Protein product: CSARGQIDYEQYF.